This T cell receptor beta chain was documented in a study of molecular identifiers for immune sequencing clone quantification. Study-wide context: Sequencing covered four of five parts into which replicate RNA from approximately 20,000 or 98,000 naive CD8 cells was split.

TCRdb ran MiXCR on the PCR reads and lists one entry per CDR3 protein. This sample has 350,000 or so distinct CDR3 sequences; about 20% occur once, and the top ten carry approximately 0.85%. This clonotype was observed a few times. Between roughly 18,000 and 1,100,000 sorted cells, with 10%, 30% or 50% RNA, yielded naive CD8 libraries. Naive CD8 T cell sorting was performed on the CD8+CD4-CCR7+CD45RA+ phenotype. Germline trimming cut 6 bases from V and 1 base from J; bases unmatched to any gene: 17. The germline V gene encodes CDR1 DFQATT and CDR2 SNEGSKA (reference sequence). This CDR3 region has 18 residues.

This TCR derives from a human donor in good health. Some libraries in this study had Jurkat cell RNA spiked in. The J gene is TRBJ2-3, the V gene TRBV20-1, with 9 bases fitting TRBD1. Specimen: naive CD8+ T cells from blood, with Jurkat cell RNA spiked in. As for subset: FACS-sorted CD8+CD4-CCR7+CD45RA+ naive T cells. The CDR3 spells CSAPFPRVTGGGTDTQYF. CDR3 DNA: TGCAGTGCCCCATTCCCCCGCGTTACAGGGGGCGGCACAGATACGCAGTATTTT.